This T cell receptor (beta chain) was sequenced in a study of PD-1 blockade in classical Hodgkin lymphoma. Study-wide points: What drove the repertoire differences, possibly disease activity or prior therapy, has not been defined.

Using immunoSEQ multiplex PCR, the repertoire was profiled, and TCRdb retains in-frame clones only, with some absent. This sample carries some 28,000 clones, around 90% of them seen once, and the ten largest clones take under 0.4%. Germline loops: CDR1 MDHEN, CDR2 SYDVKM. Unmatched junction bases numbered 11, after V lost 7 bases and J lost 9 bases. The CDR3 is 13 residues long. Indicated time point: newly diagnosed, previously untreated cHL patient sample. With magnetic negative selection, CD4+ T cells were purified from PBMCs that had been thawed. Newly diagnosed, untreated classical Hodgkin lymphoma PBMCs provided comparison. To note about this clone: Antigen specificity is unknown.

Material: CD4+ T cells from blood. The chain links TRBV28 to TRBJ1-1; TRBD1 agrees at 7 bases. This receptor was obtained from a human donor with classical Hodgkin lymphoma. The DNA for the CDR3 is TGTGCCAGCACAGGGGGAATCAGGGCTAAAGCTTTCTTT. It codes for CASTGGIRAKAFF.